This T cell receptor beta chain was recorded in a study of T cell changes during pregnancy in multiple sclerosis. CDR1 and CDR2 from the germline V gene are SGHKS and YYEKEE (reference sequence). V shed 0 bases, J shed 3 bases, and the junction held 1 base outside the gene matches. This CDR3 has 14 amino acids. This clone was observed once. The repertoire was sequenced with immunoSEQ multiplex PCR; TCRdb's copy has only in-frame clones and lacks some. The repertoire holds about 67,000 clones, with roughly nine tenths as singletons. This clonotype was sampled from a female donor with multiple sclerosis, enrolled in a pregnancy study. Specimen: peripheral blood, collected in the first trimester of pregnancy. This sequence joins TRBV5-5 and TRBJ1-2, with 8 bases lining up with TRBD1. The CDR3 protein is CASSLDRGDYGYTF. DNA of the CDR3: TGTGCCAGCAGCTTGGACAGGGGGGACTATGGCTACACCTTC.